Shown below are 24 T cell receptor beta chains from a single sample sequenced in a study of cytomegalovirus exposure and HLA in healthy donors. With 60 Vbeta and 13 Jbeta primers, the PCR was carried out. Data came from immunoSEQ multiplex PCR; TCRdb stores just in-frame clones and leaves some out. This sample has about 150,000 clones, with roughly 83% found just once. The source material was PBMCs. Source of these receptors: a man aged 30 to 45 in good health and CMV-seropositive.

The J gene is TRBJ1-2, the V gene TRBV7-9, with 7 positions matching TRBD1. The CDR3 contains 14 residues. The ends lost 5 bases at V and 4 bases at J; junction bases unmatched: 7. Germline V gene sequence: CDR1 SEHNR, CDR2 FQNEAQ (reference sequence). CDR3 coding DNA: TGTGCCAGCAGCGTGGGGACAGAACTCTATGGCTACACCTTC. Amino acid sequence: CASSVGTELYGYTF.

This chain joins TRBV7-6 and TRBJ1-1; D perhaps matches TRBD1 (6 bases). The CDR3 has 16 amino acids. The V end lost 5 bases, the J end lost 6 bases, and 22 bases lay between the germline ends. Per the germline V gene, CDR1 is SGHVS and CDR2 is FNYEAQ. This CDR3 is CASSQGTDRLSPEAFF. The CDR3 DNA follows: TGTGCCAGCAGCCAGGGGACCGACAGGCTCTCTCCTGAAGCTTTCTTT.

In DNA, the CDR3 is TGTGCCAGCAGCTTAGGGACAGGACTAGCGGGAGGGAATGAGCAGTTCTTC. It translates to CASSLGTGLAGGNEQFF. The rearrangement uses TRBV11-3 and TRBJ2-1; 15 nucleotides match TRBD2. Germline V gives CDR1 SGHNT, CDR2 YENEEA. The trim removed 1 base at V and 7 bases at J, leaving 5 bases unmatched. This CDR3 region has 17 residues.

The genes are TRBV16 and TRBJ2-3; D is perhaps TRBD1 (5 bases). The CDR3 sequence is 13 residues long. The V gene's germline CDR1 is KGHSY and CDR2 FQNENV. Trimming removed 8 bases at V and 0 bases at J, with 9 bases between. In DNA form, the CDR3 reads TGTGCCAGCTCCAGGGCGAGCACAGATACGCAGTATTTT. The encoded protein is CASSRASTDTQYF. Drawing the rest from reference TRBV16 and TRBJ2-3, the complete variable domain is GEEVAQTPKHLVRGEGQKAKLYCAPIKGHSYVFWYQQVLKNEFKFLISFQNENVFDETGMPKERFSAKCLPNSPCSLEIQATKLEDSAVYFCASSRASTDTQYFGPGTRLTVL.

At least ten counts were recorded for this clone. In DNA form, the CDR3 reads TGTGCCTTGCGGGCCTCGGGAGGAGAAAAACTGTTTTTT. Translating gives CALRASGGEKLFF. This chain links TRBV30 with TRBJ1-4, with D unresolved. Trimming removed 7 bases at V and 8 bases at J, with 17 bases between. This CDR3 is built from 13 residues. Germline CDR1 and CDR2: GTSNPN and SVGIG (reference sequence).

This clone appeared once. V usage is TRBV10-1 and J usage is TRBJ1-4; no reliable D call. The CDR3 length is 14 residues. CDR1 WNHNN and CDR2 SYGVQD come from the germline V gene (reference sequence). Trimming shortened V by 3 bases and J by 7 bases, and 12 bases separated the two germline ends. The CDR3 coding sequence is TGCGCCAGCAGTGACGGAGGGTCGAGTGAAAAACTGTTTTTT. Translating gives CASSDGGSSEKLFF.

This chain connects TRBV6-1 to TRBJ2-5; tentative D call: TRBD2 (6 bases). Germline CDR1 is MNHNS and CDR2 is SASEGT. This CDR3 contains 15 residues. V dropped 6 bases and J dropped 2 bases, with 16 bases sitting between them. The CDR3: CASSPPGSGQETQYF. CDR3 nucleotides: TGTGCCAGCAGCCCTCCGGGTAGCGGTCAAGAGACCCAGTACTTC.

The chain has TRBV9 and TRBJ2-5; 8 positions match TRBD2. Per the germline V gene, CDR1 is SGDLS and CDR2 is YYNGEE. The CDR3 consists of 16 residues. Trimming removed 4 bases from V and 2 bases from J; junction bases left unmatched: 10. CDR3 protein: CASSPTIAGNQETQYF. CDR3 nucleotides: TGTGCCAGCAGCCCAACCATAGCGGGAAATCAAGAGACCCAGTACTTC.

The CDR3 DNA follows: TGTGCCAGCAGCCAAAACTCCTACGAGCAGTACTTC. As protein: CASSQNSYEQYF. The rearrangement links TRBV7-9 to TRBJ2-7, with D unresolved. There are 12 residues in the CDR3. The germline CDR1 and CDR2 sequences are SEHNR and FQNEAQ (reference sequence). The germline V and J ends were trimmed by 5 bases and 0 bases, with 5 bases remaining between them.

A single count supports this clone. V and J are TRBV9 and TRBJ2-1; 12 positions agree with TRBD2. The CDR3 has 19 amino acids. In germline, CDR1 is SGDLS, CDR2 YYNGEE. The V gene end was trimmed by 0 bases and the J gene end by 3 bases; junction bases not matched to a gene: 10. The CDR3 protein is CASSVGLRTSGVRYNEQFF. The CDR3 DNA reads as TGTGCCAGCAGCGTAGGTTTGAGGACTAGCGGGGTTCGCTACAATGAGCAGTTCTTC.

The V call is TRBV10-2, the J call TRBJ1-5, with 8 bases aligning to TRBD1. With 3 bases clipped from V and 0 bases from J, the junction kept 7 bases outside the gene matches. Germline lookup yields CDR1 WSHSY and CDR2 SAAADI. The CDR3 is 17 residues long. CDR3 amino acids: CASSDFRGQYSNQPQHF. In DNA, the CDR3 is TGCGCCAGCAGTGATTTCAGGGGGCAATATAGCAATCAGCCCCAGCATTTT.

The sample holds one count of this clone. This chain links TRBV5-6 with TRBJ2-2, with 15 bases lining up with TRBD2. The germline gives CDR1 SGHDT, CDR2 YYEEEE. The CDR3 sequence is 16 residues long. Trimming took 4 bases from V and 8 from J; bases not matched to a gene: 6. The CDR3 reads CASSRGLAGGRGELFF. In DNA form, the CDR3 reads TGTGCCAGCAGCCGGGGACTAGCGGGAGGAAGGGGGGAGCTGTTTTTT.

This clone appeared once. J is TRBJ2-7 and V is TRBV30, with 8 positions matching TRBD2. Germline CDR1 is GTSNPN and CDR2 is SVGIG (reference sequence). The length of the CDR3 is 14 residues. The V gene end was trimmed by 0 bases and the J gene end by 3 bases; junction bases not matched to a gene: 4. CDR3 sequence reads: CAWSVLSGGYEQYF. The CDR3 DNA sequence: TGTGCCTGGAGTGTACTAAGCGGGGGCTACGAGCAGTACTTC.

The chain is built from TRBV6-6 and TRBJ2-7, with D possibly matching TRBD2 (6 bases). V gave up 0 bases and J gave up 0 bases, with 12 bases separating them. CDR3 size: 16 residues. Germline CDR1 MNHNY, CDR2 SVGAGI (reference sequence). This CDR3 is CASSYSWAGISYEQYF. Written as DNA, the CDR3 is TGTGCCAGCAGTTACTCCTGGGCGGGAATCTCCTACGAGCAGTACTTC.

The V and J genes are TRBV2 and TRBJ2-1, with 12 bases aligning to TRBD2. CDR3 length equals 16 residues. CDR1 is SNHLY and CDR2 is FYNNEI in the germline V gene. V trimming: 6 bases; J trimming: 4 bases; junction bases outside the gene matches: 7. Here the CDR3 reads CASRPGLAGLYNEQFF. The DNA of the CDR3 is TGTGCCAGCAGGCCCGGACTAGCGGGACTTTACAATGAGCAGTTCTTC.

The CDR3 bases are TGTGCCAGCAGCCCCCGGACAGGGTGGGTCAGCGAGCAGTACTTC. Translating gives CASSPRTGWVSEQYF. The chain has TRBV9 and TRBJ2-7; the match to TRBD1 covers 8 bases. The CDR3 is 15 amino acids. The trim removed 4 bases at V and 6 bases at J, leaving 12 bases unmatched. The germline gives CDR1 SGDLS, CDR2 YYNGEE. Combining the CDR3 with reference TRBV9 and TRBJ2-7 gives the whole variable domain DSGVTQTPKHLITATGQRVTLRCSPRSGDLSVYWYQQSLDQGLQFLIQYYNGEERAKGNILERFSAQQFPDLHSELNLSSLELGDSALYFCASSPRTGWVSEQYFGPGTRLTVT.

This clone has only a few counts. The chain is built from TRBV7-6 and TRBJ1-2; D is ambiguous. In germline, CDR1 is SGHVS, CDR2 FNYEAQ. The V and J ends lost 5 bases and 8 bases respectively, with 15 bases between them. CDR3 size: 13 residues. CDR3 sequence (DNA): TGTGCCAGCAGCCCCGGTCCCGGGAACGGCTACACCTTC. This codes for CASSPGPGNGYTF.

The J gene is TRBJ1-1, the V gene TRBV13; possibly TRBD1 for D (5 bases). Germline assignment: CDR1 PRHDT and CDR2 FYEKMQ (reference sequence). V was clipped by 5 bases and J by 1 base, with 11 bases between them. The CDR3 has 14 residues. The CDR3 coding sequence is TGTGCCAGCAGCACAGGAAAAAGGAACACTGAAGCTTTCTTT. This encodes CASSTGKRNTEAFF.

The rearrangement uses TRBV28 and TRBJ1-1; a weak D match, TRBD1 (5 bases). Germline V gene sequence: CDR1 MDHEN, CDR2 SYDVKM. The V end was cut by 8 bases, the J end by 6 bases, with 16 bases between. The CDR3 has 13 amino acids. CDR3 nucleotides: TGTGCCAGCTGTAGCACAGGCAGCCCTGAAGCTTTCTTT. Translating it yields CASCSTGSPEAFF.

The rearrangement joins TRBV29-1 to TRBJ2-1, with TRBD1 as a possible D gene (6 bases). This CDR3 region has 16 residues. V was clipped by 3 bases and J by 0 bases, with 15 bases between them. Germline CDR1 is SQVTM and CDR2 is ANQGSEA. The CDR3 sequence is CSVETPGRGSYNEQFF. The CDR3 DNA reads as TGCAGCGTTGAGACGCCTGGCAGGGGCTCCTACAATGAGCAGTTCTTC.

In its sample, this clone was seen a few times. The rearrangement joins TRBV7-6 to TRBJ1-3; TRBD1 agrees at 9 bases. The CDR3 sequence is 16 residues long. The germline CDR1 and CDR2 sequences are SGHVS and FNYEAQ. The J segment lost 4 bases and the V segment lost 3 bases, leaving 7 bases of the junction unmatched. The DNA for the CDR3 is TGTGCCAGCAGCTTTGGGGCCGGGACAGGGGGAAACACCATATATTTT. It translates to CASSFGAGTGGNTIYF.

This chain joins TRBV5-1 and TRBJ2-7; D is possibly TRBD2 (5 bases). V was trimmed by 4 bases and J by 0 bases, leaving 14 bases between them. The CDR3 extends over 15 amino acids. In germline, CDR1 is SGHRS, CDR2 YFSETQ. CDR3 bases: TGCGCCAGCAGCCCGAGGGTAGGGAGCTCCTACGAGCAGTACTTC. Translating gives CASSPRVGSSYEQYF.

The chain uses TRBV29-1 and TRBJ2-3; TRBD2 is a possible D gene (5 bases). This CDR3 is built from 12 residues. In germline, CDR1 is SQVTM, CDR2 ANQGSEA. Between the trimmed V and J ends, which lost 4 bases and 5 bases, there was a span of 10 bases. This chain's CDR3 is CSVGGPGDTQYF. The CDR3 DNA is TGCAGCGTTGGAGGGCCAGGAGATACGCAGTATTTT.

This clone has just a few counts. The chain uses TRBV6-4 and TRBJ1-6; no clear D. Trimming cost V 0 bases and J 6 bases, with 12 bases left between them. This CDR3 has 16 residues. CDR1 and CDR2 from the germline V gene are MRHNA and SNTAGT. CDR3 nucleotide sequence: TGTGCCAGCAGTGACTCGCTTAAGACTTTTAATTCACCCCTCCACTTT. This gives the protein CASSDSLKTFNSPLHF.